The 7 T cell receptor beta chains reported below all come from one sample, sequenced in a study of blood T cell repertoires in COVID-19. Some clones are missing from TCRdb's copy, which holds only in-frame ones; the method was immunoSEQ multiplex PCR. The data contain about 200,000 clones, around 90% of them seen just once; the ten biggest clones take up around 7%. Sequenced input: peripheral blood. All receptors come from a man aged 40-50 years with acute or convalescent COVID-19.

The chain carries TRBV30 and TRBJ1-2; D is perhaps TRBD1 (5 bases). The CDR3 consists of 13 residues. The V end was cut by 5 bases, the J end by 4 bases, with 14 bases between. Germline V lookup: CDR1 GTSNPN, CDR2 SVGIG (reference sequence). CDR3 amino acids: CAWGGRAGYGYTF. DNA of the CDR3: TGTGCCTGGGGGGGGAGAGCCGGCTATGGCTACACCTTC.

This sequence joins TRBV5-1 and TRBJ2-1; 8 positions agree with TRBD2. CDR3 length: 14 amino acids. Germline CDR1 and CDR2: SGHRS and YFSETQ. J was trimmed by 5 bases and V by 4 bases; bases with no gene match: 5. This chain's CDR3 is CASSPGTRHNEQFF. DNA of the CDR3: TGCGCCAGCAGCCCAGGGACTAGACACAATGAGCAGTTCTTC.

The V call is TRBV11-2, the J call TRBJ1-6, with 7 bases lining up with TRBD1. Germline CDR1 and CDR2: SGHAT and FQNNGV. CDR3 length equals 14 residues. V shed 3 bases, J shed 9 bases, and the junction held 5 bases outside the gene matches. The CDR3 coding sequence is TGTGCCAGCAGCTTTAAGGGGGCCGGTTCACCCCTCCACTTT. Its protein is CASSFKGAGSPLHF.

The gene calls are TRBV30 and TRBJ2-7, with 7 bases matching TRBD1. Looked up from germline, CDR1 is GTSNPN and CDR2 is SVGIG (reference sequence). This CDR3 region has 15 residues. With 2 bases clipped from V and 5 bases from J, the junction kept 12 bases outside the gene matches. The CDR3 DNA follows: TGTGCCTGGAGTATAAACATAGGGACAGTAGACGAGCAGTACTTC. Protein product: CAWSINIGTVDEQYF.

CDR3 bases: TGCGCCAGCAGTGAGGGGACACCGAACACTGAAGCTTTCTTT. It is translated as CASSEGTPNTEAFF. The rearrangement links TRBV10-2 to TRBJ1-1, with D possibly being TRBD1 (6 bases). The CDR3 sequence is 14 residues long. V was trimmed by 2 bases and J by 1 base, leaving 8 bases between them. Per germline, CDR1 WSHSY and CDR2 SAAADI.

This chain joins TRBV2 and TRBJ2-2; 8 bases are a match to TRBD2. This CDR3 region has 14 residues. The junction had 2 bases not matched to a gene; V was cut back by 8 bases and J by 0 bases. The V gene's germline CDR1 is SNHLY and CDR2 FYNNEI. CDR3 loop: CASRTSPNTGELFF. In DNA form, the CDR3 reads TGTGCCAGCCGGACTAGCCCGAACACCGGGGAGCTGTTTTTT.

This chain joins TRBV5-1 and TRBJ1-6; 11 nucleotides align to TRBD1. The CDR3 length is 16 residues. Germline assignment: CDR1 SGHRS and CDR2 YFSETQ. V lost 4 bases and J lost 7; bases outside the gene matches: 7. CDR3 residues: CASSAGQGVVNSPLHF. CDR3 coding DNA: TGCGCCAGCAGCGCGGGACAGGGGGTAGTCAATTCACCCCTCCACTTT.